Below, one TCR beta chain is given with its context. The germline gives CDR1 SGHDT, CDR2 YYEEEE. V was clipped by 0 bases and J by 0 bases, with 9 bases between them. The CDR3 loop spans 16 amino acids. This sample stems from a study of blood T cell repertoires in COVID-19. About the research overall: Samples taken during acute and convalescent COVID-19 were collected in the United States, Italy and Spain.

Authors' analysis steps: Estimation of nucleated cell counts was performed using reference gene primer amplification. Libraries were prepared by immunoSEQ multiplex PCR; TCRdb keeps only in-frame clonotypes and omits some of them. V and J calls and clone size are as listed in that table; D and trimming were resolved from the DNA. The repertoire holds some 250,000 clones, with 86% as singletons. The chain combines TRBV5-6 with TRBJ2-2; D may be TRBD1 (6 bases). Sequencing was carried out using peripheral blood. This sequence originates from a man aged 60 to 75 with acute or convalescent COVID-19. The CDR3 region is CASSLVWTANTGELFF. The CDR3 coding sequence is TGTGCCAGCAGCTTGGTCTGGACAGCGAACACCGGGGAGCTGTTTTTT. Looking up the rest from reference TRBV5-6 and TRBJ2-2 gives the full variable domain: DAGVTQSPTHLIKTRGQQVTLRCSPKSGHDTVSWYQQALGQGPQFIFQYYEEEERQRGNFPDRFSGHQFPNYSSELNVNALLLGDSALYLCASSLVWTANTGELFFGEGSRLTVL.